Below, one TCR beta chain is given with its context. Its antigen has not been determined. No much larger clonotype is one base removed from it; base qualities were not supplied. Via the germline V gene, CDR1 is LGHNA and CDR2 YSLEER. V lost 0 bases and J lost 3 bases, and the count of bases not matched to a germline gene is 6. The CDR3 goes from the cysteine to the phenylalanine over 17 residues. The only DNA kept is the CDR3, 51 bases in frame from the first base. TCRbeta CDR3 regions were amplified from genomic DNA by means of the immunoSEQ Assay, a bias-controlled multiplex PCR. Turning to the authors' computational methods: Within the assay, amplification of reference gene primers was used to estimate how many nucleated cells each sample contained. Sequence reads were collapsed and filtered to measure the absolute abundance of every unique TCRbeta CDR3 rearrangement. For each sample, productive Simpson clonality was calculated as the square root of Simpson's diversity index across productive rearrangements. The source is immuneACCESS, and TCRdb retained only in-frame sequences with V and J called. Part of the clones is not carried over; for the studies checked, unresolved V genes explain less than half of this, and the remainder is unexplained. The V and J calls and clone size come from that table; D and trimming were worked out from the DNA. This sample comprises 250,000 or so clones, about nine tenths of them detected only once. The leading ten clones occupy less than 3% of the sample.

These data belong to a study of blood T cell repertoires in COVID-19 (dated by TCRdb to the early 2020s). About the study as a whole: Samples from collaborators originated in the United States, Italy and Spain and spanned both the acute and convalescent phases of COVID-19. The prospective study material was composed of cDNA or gDNA derived from T cells, B-cell-depleted T cells, or PBMCs. Subjects who had been exposed to COVID-19, were actively infected with it, or had recovered from it provided the deeply sampled blood TCRbeta repertoires that made up the dataset. The repertoires were released in a freely available public database intended as a resource for research on the immune response to SARS-CoV-2. The samples were drawn from two sources: the first 160 participants of the ongoing ImmuneRACE study, and some 1,300 subjects contributed by 6 global collaborators. A de-identified subject ID, COVID-19 status, age in years and sex were almost always included in the sample metadata. Where available, HLA class I and class II types were taken from metadata supplied by the sample provider and were not determined by assay-based typing. General findings and caveats noted by the study authors: How much clinical and demographic metadata was included differed by source and by participant, and the metadata was provided uncurated.

Whole blood was collected in K2EDTA tubes by collaborating institutions according to the institutions' own protocols. For TCRbeta analysis, collaborators shipped samples in one of three forms: frozen whole blood, isolated PBMCs, or DNA extracted from either of those sample types. The rearrangement combines TRBV4-3 with TRBJ2-1; 9 bases in the junction line up with TRBD2. The sample consisted of peripheral blood. This TCR came from a woman aged 60 to 75 with acute or convalescent COVID-19. The CDR3 protein: CASSQDWVAGVYNEQFF. The nucleotide sequence reads TGCGCCAGCAGCCAAGACTGGGTAGCGGGGGTCTACAATGAGCAGTTCTTC.